This entry concerns a single TCR beta chain. Antigen unknown. This sample was included in a study of cytomegalovirus exposure and HLA in healthy donors. General study results and limits: Immune exposure data for these donors was limited to CMV serostatus.

PCR amplification relied on 60 Vbeta primers (plus 13 Jbeta primers). Libraries were prepared by immunoSEQ multiplex PCR; TCRdb keeps only in-frame clonotypes and omits some of them. The sample yields some 250,000 clones, 82% seen once. This CDR3 contains 15 residues. The ends were cut back, 0 bases at V and 6 bases at J, with 14 bases in the middle. From germline, CDR1 is SGDLS and CDR2 YYNGEE. The rearrangement uses TRBV9 and TRBJ2-3; D possibly corresponds to TRBD2 (6 bases). The sequencing input was PBMCs. This TCR came from a woman between 40 and 50 years old in good health and CMV-seropositive. This CDR3 is CASSVGDLGRDTQYF. The CDR3 region has the DNA TGTGCCAGCAGCGTAGGGGACTTAGGGCGCGATACGCAGTATTTT.